This TCR beta chain was retrieved from a study of shared clonotypes between healthy human individuals. This table comes from immunoSEQ multiplex PCR, and its TCRdb copy is limited to in-frame clones, with some not included. The repertoire holds 400,000 to 550,000 clones, with around 80% as singletons. CDR1 MGHRA and CDR2 YSYEKL come from the germline V gene. The V segment lost 2 bases and the J segment 5 bases; nucleotides outside the gene matches: 10. CDR3 length: 16 residues. The sample consisted of PBMCs. This TCR was sampled from a woman in her thirties or forties in good health. Some clones in this sample may be carry-over from other donors' samples. The chain recombines TRBV4-1 with TRBJ2-7; 9 bases fit TRBD1. DNA of the CDR3: TGCGCCAGCAGCCAACCCTACAGGGGGCGCATGGACGAGCAGTACTTC. This gives the protein CASSQPYRGRMDEQYF.